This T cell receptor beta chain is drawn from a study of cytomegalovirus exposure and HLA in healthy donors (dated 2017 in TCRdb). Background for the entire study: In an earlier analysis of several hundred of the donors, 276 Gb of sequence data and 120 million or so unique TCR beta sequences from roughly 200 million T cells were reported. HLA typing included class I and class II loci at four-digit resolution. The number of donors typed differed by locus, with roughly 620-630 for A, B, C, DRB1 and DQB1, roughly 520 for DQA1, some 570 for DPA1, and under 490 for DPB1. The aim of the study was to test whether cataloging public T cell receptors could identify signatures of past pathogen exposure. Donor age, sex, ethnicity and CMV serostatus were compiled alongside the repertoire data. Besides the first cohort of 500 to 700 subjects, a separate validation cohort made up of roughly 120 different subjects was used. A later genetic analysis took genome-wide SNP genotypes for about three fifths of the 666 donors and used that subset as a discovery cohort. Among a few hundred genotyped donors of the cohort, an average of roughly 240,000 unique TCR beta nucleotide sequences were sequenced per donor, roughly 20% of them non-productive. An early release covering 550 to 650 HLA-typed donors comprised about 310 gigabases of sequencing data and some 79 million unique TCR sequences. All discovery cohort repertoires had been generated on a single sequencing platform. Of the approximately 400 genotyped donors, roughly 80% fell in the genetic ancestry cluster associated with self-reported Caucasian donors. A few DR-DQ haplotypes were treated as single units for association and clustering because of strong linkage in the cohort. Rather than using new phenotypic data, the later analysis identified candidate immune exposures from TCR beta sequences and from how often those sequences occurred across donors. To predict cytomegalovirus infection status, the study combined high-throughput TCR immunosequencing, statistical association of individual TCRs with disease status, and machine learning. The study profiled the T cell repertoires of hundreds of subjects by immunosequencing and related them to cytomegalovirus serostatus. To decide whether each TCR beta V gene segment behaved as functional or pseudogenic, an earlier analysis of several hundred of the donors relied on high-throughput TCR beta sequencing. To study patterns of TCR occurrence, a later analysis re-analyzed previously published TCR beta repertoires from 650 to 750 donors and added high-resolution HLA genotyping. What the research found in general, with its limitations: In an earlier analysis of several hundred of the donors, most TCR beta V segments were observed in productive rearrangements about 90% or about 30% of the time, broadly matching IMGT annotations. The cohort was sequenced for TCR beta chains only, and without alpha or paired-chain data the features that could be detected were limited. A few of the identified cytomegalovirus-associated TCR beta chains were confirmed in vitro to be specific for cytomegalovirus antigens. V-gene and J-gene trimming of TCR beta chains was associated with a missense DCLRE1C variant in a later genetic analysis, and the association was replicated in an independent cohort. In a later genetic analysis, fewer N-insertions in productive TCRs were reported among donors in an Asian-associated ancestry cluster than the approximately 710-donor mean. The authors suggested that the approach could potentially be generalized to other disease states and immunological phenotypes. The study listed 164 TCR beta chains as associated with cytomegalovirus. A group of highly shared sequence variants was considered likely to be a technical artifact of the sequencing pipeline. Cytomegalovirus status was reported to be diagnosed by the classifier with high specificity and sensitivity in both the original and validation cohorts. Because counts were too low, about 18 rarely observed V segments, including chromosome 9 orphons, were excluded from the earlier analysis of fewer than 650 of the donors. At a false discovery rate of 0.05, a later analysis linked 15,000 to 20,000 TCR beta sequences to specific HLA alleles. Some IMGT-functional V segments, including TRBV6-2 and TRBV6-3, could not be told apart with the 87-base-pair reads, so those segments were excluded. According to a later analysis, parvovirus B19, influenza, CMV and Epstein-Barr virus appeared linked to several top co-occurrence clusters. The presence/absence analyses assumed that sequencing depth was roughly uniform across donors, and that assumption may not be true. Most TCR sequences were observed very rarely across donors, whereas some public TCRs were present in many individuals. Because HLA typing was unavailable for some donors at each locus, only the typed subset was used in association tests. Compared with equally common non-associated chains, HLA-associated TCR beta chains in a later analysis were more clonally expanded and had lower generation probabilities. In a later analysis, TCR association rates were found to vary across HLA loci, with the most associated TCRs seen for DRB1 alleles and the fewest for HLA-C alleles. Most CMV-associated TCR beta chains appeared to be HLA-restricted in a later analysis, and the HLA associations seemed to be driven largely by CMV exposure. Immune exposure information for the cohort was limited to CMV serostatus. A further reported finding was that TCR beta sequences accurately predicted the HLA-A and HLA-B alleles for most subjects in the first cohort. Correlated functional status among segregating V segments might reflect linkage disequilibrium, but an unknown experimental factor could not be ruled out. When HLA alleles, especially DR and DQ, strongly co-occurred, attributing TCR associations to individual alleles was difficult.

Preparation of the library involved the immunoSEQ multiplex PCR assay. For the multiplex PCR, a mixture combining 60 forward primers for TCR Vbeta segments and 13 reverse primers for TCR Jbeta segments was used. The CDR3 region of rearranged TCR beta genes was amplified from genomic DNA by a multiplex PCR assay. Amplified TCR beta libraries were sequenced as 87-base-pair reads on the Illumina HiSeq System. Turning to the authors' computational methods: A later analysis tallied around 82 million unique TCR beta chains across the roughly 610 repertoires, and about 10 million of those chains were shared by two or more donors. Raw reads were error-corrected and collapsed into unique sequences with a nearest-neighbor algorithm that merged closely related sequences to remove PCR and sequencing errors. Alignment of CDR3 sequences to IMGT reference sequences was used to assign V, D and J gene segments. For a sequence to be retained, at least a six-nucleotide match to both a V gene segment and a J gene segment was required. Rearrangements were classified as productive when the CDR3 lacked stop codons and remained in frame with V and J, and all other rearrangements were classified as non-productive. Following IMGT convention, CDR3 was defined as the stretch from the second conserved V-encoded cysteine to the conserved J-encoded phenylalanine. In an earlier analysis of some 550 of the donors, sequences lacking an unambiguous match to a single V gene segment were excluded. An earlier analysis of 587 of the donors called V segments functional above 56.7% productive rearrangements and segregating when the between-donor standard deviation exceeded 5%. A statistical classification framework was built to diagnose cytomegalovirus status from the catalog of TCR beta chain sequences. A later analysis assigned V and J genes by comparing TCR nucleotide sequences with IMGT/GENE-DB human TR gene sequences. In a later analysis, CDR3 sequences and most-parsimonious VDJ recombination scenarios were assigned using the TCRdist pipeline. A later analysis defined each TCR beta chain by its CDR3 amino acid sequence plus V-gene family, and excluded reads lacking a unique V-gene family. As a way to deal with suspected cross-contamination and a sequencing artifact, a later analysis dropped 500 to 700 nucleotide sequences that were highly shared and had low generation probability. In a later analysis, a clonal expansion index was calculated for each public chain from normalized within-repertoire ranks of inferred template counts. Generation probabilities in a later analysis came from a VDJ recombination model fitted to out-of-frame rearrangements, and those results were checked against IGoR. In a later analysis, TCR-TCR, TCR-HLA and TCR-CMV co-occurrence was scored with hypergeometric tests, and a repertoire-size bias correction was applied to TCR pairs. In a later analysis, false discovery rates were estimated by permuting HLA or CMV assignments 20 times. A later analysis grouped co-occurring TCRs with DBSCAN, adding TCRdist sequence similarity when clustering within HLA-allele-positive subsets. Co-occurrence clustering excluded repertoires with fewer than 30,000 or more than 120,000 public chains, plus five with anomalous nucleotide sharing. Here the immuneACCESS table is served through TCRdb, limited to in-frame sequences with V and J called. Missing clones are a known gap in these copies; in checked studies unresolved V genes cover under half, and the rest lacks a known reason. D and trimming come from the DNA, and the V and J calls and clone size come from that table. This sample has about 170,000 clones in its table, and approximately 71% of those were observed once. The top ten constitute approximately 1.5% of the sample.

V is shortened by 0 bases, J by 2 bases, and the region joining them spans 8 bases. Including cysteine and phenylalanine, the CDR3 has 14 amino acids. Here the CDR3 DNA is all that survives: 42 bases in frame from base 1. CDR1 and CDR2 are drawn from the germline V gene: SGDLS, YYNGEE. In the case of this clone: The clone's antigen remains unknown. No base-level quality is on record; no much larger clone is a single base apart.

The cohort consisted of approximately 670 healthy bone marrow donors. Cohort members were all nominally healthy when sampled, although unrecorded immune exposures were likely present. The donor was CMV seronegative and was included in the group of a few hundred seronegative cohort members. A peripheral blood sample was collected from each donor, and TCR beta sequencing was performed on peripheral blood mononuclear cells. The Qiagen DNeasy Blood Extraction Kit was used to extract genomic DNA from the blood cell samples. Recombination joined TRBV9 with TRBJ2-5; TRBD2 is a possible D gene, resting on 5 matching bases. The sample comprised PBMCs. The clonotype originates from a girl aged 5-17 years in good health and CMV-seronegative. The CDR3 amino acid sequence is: CASSVAGSQETQYF. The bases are TGTGCCAGCAGCGTAGCTGGGAGTCAAGAGACCCAGTACTTC.